Reported below is one TCR beta chain. The time point denotes: patch test 1, 2 weeks after DPC sensitization. Treatment denoted: therapeutic diphenylcyclopropenone sensitization with weekly scalp DPC. The sample is drawn from a study of human T cells and chemical hapten exposure. TCRdb itself ran the RACE reads through MiXCR, one entry per CDR3 protein. The sample holds 340,000 or so distinct CDR3 sequences; around 7% are singletons and the top ten take 8.4%. CDR1 is SGHTS and CDR2 is YDEGEE in the germline V gene. This CDR3 comprises 12 residues. Trimming left V 0 bases short and J 4 bases short, with 4 bases between.

V usage is TRBV5-8 and J usage is TRBJ1-2, with unresolved D. This receptor was taken from a woman between 18 and 29 years old with alopecia areata. Some clones in this sample may be carry-over from other donors' samples. Material: whole blood, obtained in connection with sensitization to the hapten diphenylcyclopropenone (DPC). CDR3: CASSLVTYGYTF. The CDR3 region has the DNA TGTGCCAGCAGCTTGGTGACCTATGGCTACACCTTC.